The clone carrying this T cell receptor (beta chain) was detected once. Its antigen is unknown. Produced via immunoSEQ multiplex PCR; TCRdb's table is partial and in-frame only. This table holds around 19,000 clones, about 28% found once. J gave up 8 bases and V 4 bases, and 11 bases lay outside the gene matches. This CDR3 has 15 amino acids. The germline V gene encodes CDR1 SGHRS and CDR2 YFSETQ. The treatment: randomized to nivolumab then ipilimumab (arm A) or the reverse (arm B). This sample is part of a study of sequential checkpoint blockade in melanoma. In the study overall: Twenty-two patients had tumor biopsies before treatment and at week 13.

The study's findings and limits: Patients with week-13 increases in T-cell fraction and clonality benefited about 30 times more often. For nivolumab-first patients, baseline tumor clonality was associated with response.

The sequence was collected from a human donor with melanoma. Specimen: tumor tissue (inferred from file names), collected from a patient given nivolumab and ipilimumab in sequence. The rearrangement uses TRBV5-1 and TRBJ2-1, with 8 nucleotides matching TRBD1. The CDR3: CASSLRQGLNYEQFF. The CDR3 region has the DNA TGCGCCAGCAGCCTCAGACAGGGGTTGAACTATGAGCAGTTCTTC.